These 10 T cell receptor beta chains originate from one sample sequenced in a study of T-cell memory formation after mild COVID-19 (dated by TCRdb to 2020 to 2022). Library creation used 5' RACE. Sequencing relied on an Illumina NovaSeq 6000. The public reads were run again by TCRdb, first through fastp at Q25 and then through MiXCR, and only productive beta chains were kept. Here each entry gathers all rows of one CDR3 protein and keeps the most common genes and DNA. This sample gives 110,000 to 150,000 distinct CDR3 sequences in total; approximately 25% of them show up just once. The top ten hold 24% of the sample. Sequencing was done on a sample of PBMCs or a T cell subset sorted from them (not recorded which). The receptors here all came from an adult woman who had mild COVID-19 (a few samples of this study predate the infection). The sample titles of this study are shuffled in the database, so cell type and time point are left out; the donor was told from shared clones.

This clonotype was found a few times. The chain employs TRBV9 and TRBJ2-1; 10 bases line up with TRBD1. J was trimmed by 5 bases and V by 3 bases; bases with no gene match: 5. CDR1 and CDR2 (germline): SGDLS, YYNGEE. The CDR3 spans 15 residues. DNA of the CDR3: TGTGCCAGCAGCGATACCGGGACAGGGGACAATGAGCAGTTCTTC. This codes for CASSDTGTGDNEQFF.

The table lists this clonotype with a few counts. The chain is built from TRBV4-1 and TRBJ2-1; 8 bases fit TRBD2. Germline loops: CDR1 MGHRA, CDR2 YSYEKL. The length of the CDR3 is 15 residues. V was pared by 0 bases and J by 7 bases, with 5 bases of the junction left unmatched. Here the CDR3 reads CASSQDWERGNEQFF. CDR3 DNA: TGCGCCAGCAGCCAAGATTGGGAGCGGGGGAATGAGCAGTTCTTC.

This chain uses TRBV19 with TRBJ2-7; D is possibly TRBD2 (6 bases). The germline V gene has CDR1 LNHDA and CDR2 SQIVND (reference sequence). This CDR3 region has 13 residues. The V gene lost 3 bases and the J gene lost 3 bases, with 9 bases spanning the gap. CDR3 sequence: CASSIVSGYEQYF. The CDR3 DNA reads TGTGCCAGTAGTATCGTTAGCGGCTACGAGCAGTACTTC.

This chain links TRBV5-4 with TRBJ2-7; the D gene is possibly TRBD2 (6 bases). The V end was cut by 4 bases, the J end by 0 bases, with 17 bases between. CDR1 and CDR2 (germline): SGHNT, YYREEE (reference sequence). The CDR3 consists of 16 residues. The CDR3 reads CASSPAGRANSYEQYF. The CDR3 bases are TGTGCCAGCAGCCCGGCGGGGCGGGCAAACTCCTACGAGCAGTACTTC.

V is TRBV29-1 and J is TRBJ2-3; D could derive from TRBD1 or TRBD2 (5 bases each). Trimming stripped 1 base from V and 6 bases from J, with 11 bases between. The CDR3 runs 13 residues. Germline assignment: CDR1 SQVTM and CDR2 ANQGSEA. The DNA of the CDR3 is TGCAGCGTTGAAGGGGGGTGGTTGGATACGCAGTATTTT. This gives the protein CSVEGGWLDTQYF.

On this clonotype itself: Compared with germline, one end of the junction differs, possibly owing to a read error. The V call is TRBV7-7, the J call TRBJ2-1; a possible D gene is TRBD1 (9 bases). The CDR3 has 15 amino acids. CDR1 is SSHAT and CDR2 is FNYEAQ in the germline V gene (reference sequence). Written as DNA, the CDR3 is TGTGCTAGCAGCTTAGCGGGACAGGGTAACAATGAGCAGTTCTTC. Translating gives CASSLAGQGNNEQFF.

The gene calls are TRBV9 and TRBJ2-1, with 9 bases aligning to TRBD1. CDR1 SGDLS and CDR2 YYNGEE come from the germline V gene. Losses at the gene ends were 4 bases for V and 4 bases for J; bases not matched to a gene: 6. CDR3 length: 15 residues. The CDR3 loop reads CASSPPGTGYNEQFF. In DNA, the CDR3 is TGTGCCAGCAGCCCCCCGGGGACAGGGTACAATGAGCAGTTCTTC.

The sample holds a few counts of this clonotype. The chain combines TRBV7-9 with TRBJ2-3, with D unresolved. CDR3 size: 15 residues. V was pared by 1 base and J by 2 bases, with 10 bases between. Per the germline V gene, CDR1 is SEHNR and CDR2 is FQNEAQ (reference sequence). The CDR3 region is CASSLEGGNTDTQYF. DNA of the CDR3: TGTGCCAGCAGCTTAGAGGGCGGTAACACAGATACGCAGTATTTT.

This chain connects TRBV27 to TRBJ2-5; 8 nucleotides match TRBD2. CDR3 size: 12 residues. The germline gives CDR1 MNHEY, CDR2 SMNVEV (reference sequence). Germline trimming cut 8 bases from V and 4 bases from J; bases unmatched to any gene: 3. The CDR3 sequence is CASGAGGETQYF. CDR3 sequence (DNA): TGTGCCAGCGGGGCGGGGGGAGAGACCCAGTACTTC.

The chain has TRBV6-1 and TRBJ1-1; 10 bases fit TRBD1. The J segment lost 5 bases and the V segment lost 2 bases, leaving 11 bases of the junction unmatched. Germline loops: CDR1 MNHNS, CDR2 SASEGT. There are 17 residues in the CDR3. CDR3 in DNA: TGTGCCAGCAGTGAATGGTATCAGGACAGGGGGGAGACTGAAGCTTTCTTT. Residues: CASSEWYQDRGETEAFF.